The rows below give T cell receptor beta chains drawn from one sample of a study of OX40 agonist ivuxolimab in advanced cancers. Generated by immunoSEQ multiplex PCR, the TCRdb table keeps only in-frame clones and is missing some. The sample yields about 51,000 clones, around 77% seen once. The sequences come from CD4+ or CD8+ T cells sorted from blood, collected in a trial of the OX40 agonist ivuxolimab. Source of these receptors: an adult with an advanced solid tumor such as melanoma, head and neck, liver or kidney cancer. CDR3s include the opening cysteine and the closing phenylalanine or tryptophan.

v_gene: TRBV7-9; j_gene: TRBJ2-4; CDR3aa: CASSLDGTRSDIQYF
v_gene: TRBV23-1; j_gene: TRBJ2-7; CDR3aa: CASSLFYYEQYF
v_gene: TRBV6-5; j_gene: TRBJ1-4; CDR3aa: CASSYSTNEKLFF
v_gene: TRBV9; j_gene: TRBJ1-3; CDR3aa: CASSVVSGALSGNTIYF
v_gene: TRBV19; j_gene: TRBJ1-3; CDR3aa: CASSNSGQSSSGNTIYF
v_gene: TRBV21-1; j_gene: TRBJ1-2; CDR3aa: CAREMTRGQPNYGYTF
v_gene: TRBV18; j_gene: TRBJ1-1; CDR3aa: CASSQTGRLTEAFF
v_gene: TRBV6-1; j_gene: TRBJ1-2; CDR3aa: CASTGDGFYGYTF
v_gene: TRBV7-9; j_gene: TRBJ2-7; CDR3aa: CASSPGGIGEQYF
v_gene: TRBV4-2; j_gene: TRBJ2-2; CDR3aa: CASSLETSGMGTGELFF
v_gene: TRBV7-2; j_gene: TRBJ2-3; CDR3aa: CASSRSVRAGTIGDTQYF
v_gene: TRBV19; j_gene: TRBJ2-7; CDR3aa: CASSMGSGGYEQYF
v_gene: TRBV5-4; j_gene: TRBJ2-1; CDR3aa: CASSFFILNEQFF
v_gene: TRBV4-1; j_gene: TRBJ1-1; CDR3aa: CASSQEILTGGRNTEAFF
v_gene: TRBV27; j_gene: TRBJ2-3; CDR3aa: CASSLLPGADTQYF
v_gene: TRBV28; j_gene: .; CDR3aa: CASGTGGTYEQYF
v_gene: TRBV18; j_gene: TRBJ2-7; CDR3aa: CASSPDYEQYF
v_gene: TRBV10-3; j_gene: TRBJ1-5; CDR3aa: CAIGTFGDRNQPQHF
v_gene: TRBV13; j_gene: TRBJ2-3; CDR3aa: CASSWRVITDTQYF
v_gene: TRBV5-1; j_gene: TRBJ2-1; CDR3aa: CASSWGLAGNNEQFF
v_gene: TRBV11-2; j_gene: TRBJ1-1; CDR3aa: CASSPRAGPNTEAFF
v_gene: TRBV11-2; j_gene: TRBJ2-1; CDR3aa: CASSLRAGRYNEQFF
v_gene: TRBV4-2; j_gene: TRBJ2-7; CDR3aa: CASSQWPAGGPIEQYF
v_gene: TRBV6-1; j_gene: TRBJ2-7; CDR3aa: CASSSFGGGYEQYF
v_gene: TRBV11-2; j_gene: TRBJ2-3; CDR3aa: CASSLDSAADTQYF
v_gene: TRBV19; j_gene: TRBJ1-1; CDR3aa: CASRGQGNTEAFF
v_gene: TRBV28; j_gene: TRBJ1-1; CDR3aa: CASRTGHPERAAFF
v_gene: TRBV2; j_gene: TRBJ2-7; CDR3aa: CASGRLSYEQYF
v_gene: TRBV7-8; j_gene: TRBJ1-1; CDR3aa: CASSPFWRQGATEAFF
v_gene: TRBV5-1; j_gene: TRBJ2-1; CDR3aa: CASSPSRNNEQFF
v_gene: TRBV30; j_gene: TRBJ1-1; CDR3aa: CAWSVGQGNTEAFF
v_gene: TRBV7-6; j_gene: TRBJ1-5; CDR3aa: CASSRNDNQPQHF
v_gene: TRBV28; j_gene: TRBJ1-1; CDR3aa: CASSLPMNTEAFF
v_gene: TRBV28; j_gene: TRBJ2-7; CDR3aa: CASSFGGSEQYF
v_gene: TRBV6-5; j_gene: TRBJ2-7; CDR3aa: CASSYDGAGEQYF
v_gene: TRBV9; j_gene: TRBJ2-7; CDR3aa: CASSVGLAGGIYEQYF
v_gene: TRBV6-1; j_gene: TRBJ1-4; CDR3aa: CASSGYRAFNEKLFF
v_gene: TRBV5-1; j_gene: TRBJ2-2; CDR3aa: CASETREGGTGELFF
v_gene: TRBV5-4; j_gene: TRBJ2-7; CDR3aa: CASSLIPPGTSGIYEQYF
v_gene: TRBV11-1; j_gene: TRBJ1-1; CDR3aa: CASSLDRASTEAFF
v_gene: TRBV7-2; j_gene: .; CDR3aa: CASSASGTGYYEQYF
v_gene: TRBV5-1; j_gene: TRBJ2-1; CDR3aa: CASSLLPGQGYNEQFF
v_gene: TRBV10-2; j_gene: TRBJ1-5; CDR3aa: CASSQWASSNQPQHF
v_gene: TRBV27; j_gene: TRBJ2-2; CDR3aa: CASRASPATGELFF
v_gene: TRBV5-1; j_gene: TRBJ2-7; CDR3aa: CASSLGPGGEQYF
v_gene: TRBV5-1; j_gene: TRBJ2-5; CDR3aa: CASSLVPGQETQYF
v_gene: TRBV15; j_gene: TRBJ2-2; CDR3aa: CATNKAGATGELFF
v_gene: TRBV7-3; j_gene: TRBJ2-5; CDR3aa: CASSSTTGETQYF
v_gene: TRBV5-1; j_gene: TRBJ1-2; CDR3aa: CASSPGPSGEYGYTF
v_gene: TRBV19; j_gene: TRBJ2-5; CDR3aa: CAAGTPETQYF
v_gene: TRBV6-4; j_gene: TRBJ2-1; CDR3aa: CASSALTTSGKNNEQFF
v_gene: TRBV27; j_gene: TRBJ2-7; CDR3aa: CASSFGPSYEQYF